This T cell receptor beta chain was recovered during a study of cytomegalovirus exposure and HLA in healthy donors. Sequencing used immunoSEQ multiplex PCR; TCRdb keeps in-frame clones, though not all of them. The sample consists of around 300,000 clones, 65% to 90% of them appearing once. Study results and limitations: It was reported that the classifier diagnosed cytomegalovirus status with high specificity and sensitivity in both the original and validation cohorts. First-cohort TCR clusters were later found to tend to co-occur in the 120 validation repertoires.

The table lists this clone with a few counts. Antigen: not known. Germline V gene data show CDR1 as SGHDT and CDR2 as YYEEEE. The CDR3 extends over 16 amino acids. V lost 3 bases and J 3 bases, leaving 18 bases between the germline ends. This clonotype was obtained from a woman younger than 30 in good health and CMV-seronegative. The chain combines TRBV5-6 with TRBJ1-2, with a weak D call TRBD1 (5 bases). Sample: PBMCs. CDR3 loop: CASSWGGDTFDYGYTF. CDR3 coding DNA: TGTGCCAGCAGCTGGGGCGGCGATACCTTCGACTATGGCTACACCTTC.